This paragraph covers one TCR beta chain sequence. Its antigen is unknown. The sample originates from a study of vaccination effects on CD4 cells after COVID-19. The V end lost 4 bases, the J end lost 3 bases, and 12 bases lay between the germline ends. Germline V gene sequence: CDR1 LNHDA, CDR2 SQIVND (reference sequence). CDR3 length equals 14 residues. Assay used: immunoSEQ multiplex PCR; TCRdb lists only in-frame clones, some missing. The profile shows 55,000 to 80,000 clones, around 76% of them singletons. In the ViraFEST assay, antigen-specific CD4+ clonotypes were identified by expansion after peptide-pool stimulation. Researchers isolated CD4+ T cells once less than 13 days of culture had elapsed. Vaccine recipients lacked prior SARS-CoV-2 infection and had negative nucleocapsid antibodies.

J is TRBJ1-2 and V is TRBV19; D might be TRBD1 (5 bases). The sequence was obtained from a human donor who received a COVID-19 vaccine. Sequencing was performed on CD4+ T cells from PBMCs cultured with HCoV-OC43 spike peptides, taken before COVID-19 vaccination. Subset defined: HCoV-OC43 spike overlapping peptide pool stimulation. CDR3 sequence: CASSTTQGYYGYTF. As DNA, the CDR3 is TGTGCCAGTAGTACCACTCAGGGTTACTATGGCTACACCTTC. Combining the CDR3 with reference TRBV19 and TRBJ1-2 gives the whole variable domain DGGITQSPKYLFRKEGQNVTLSCEQNLNHDAMYWYRQDPGQGLRLIYYSQIVNDFQKGDIAEGYSVSREKKESFPLTVTSAQKNPTAFYLCASSTTQGYYGYTFGSGTRLTVV.